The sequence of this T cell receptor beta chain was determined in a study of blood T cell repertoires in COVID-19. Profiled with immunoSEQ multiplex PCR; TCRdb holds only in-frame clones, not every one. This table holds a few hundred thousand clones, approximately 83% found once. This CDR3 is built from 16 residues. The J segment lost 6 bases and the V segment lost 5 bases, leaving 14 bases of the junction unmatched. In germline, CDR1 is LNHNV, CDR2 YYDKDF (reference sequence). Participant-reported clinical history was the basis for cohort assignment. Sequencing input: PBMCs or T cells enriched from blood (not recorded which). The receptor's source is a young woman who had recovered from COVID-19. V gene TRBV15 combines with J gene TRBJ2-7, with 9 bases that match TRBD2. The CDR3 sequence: CATSGGSGTSSGEQYF. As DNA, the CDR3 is TGTGCCACCAGCGGGGGTTCCGGGACTAGCTCCGGCGAGCAGTACTTC.